This TCR beta chain was recovered during a study of pediatric ulcerative colitis. Controls had normal endoscopy and no IBD diagnosis within a year. Libraries were prepared by immunoSEQ multiplex PCR; TCRdb keeps only in-frame clonotypes and omits some of them. The repertoire includes over 4,000 clones, around 94% of them detected once, and approximately 1.2% sits in the top ten. The V end was cut by 5 bases, the J end by 7 bases, with 14 bases between. Per germline, CDR1 SGHVS and CDR2 FNYEAQ. The CDR3 loop spans 14 amino acids. Sequenced material: blood. The chain joins TRBV7-6 to TRBJ1-4; D gene uncertain. The receptor was derived from a boy under 18 who was a control in a study of pediatric ulcerative colitis. The CDR3 DNA reads as TGTGCCAGCAGCCGCGGATCATCAGGTGAAAAACTGTTTTTT. Translation gives CASSRGSSGEKLFF.